The rows below give T cell receptor beta chains drawn from one sample of a study of T cells in Graves' hyperthyroidism and ophthalmopathy. TCRdb re-analysed the multiplex PCR reads in MiXCR, keeping a single row per CDR3 protein. The sample carries about 640,000 distinct CDR3 sequences, less than 25% recorded once. The sample taken for sequencing was blood. The receptors were gathered from a man aged 25-40 years with Graves' ophthalmopathy. Both conserved end residues are part of each CDR3. The D gene is left open where the match is weak. A clone size is listed for some rows: how often the clone was seen (once, few, many), or a class if it is expanded.

clone_size j_call d_call v_call cdr3_nt cdr3_aa
NA TRBJ2-1 TRBD2 TRBV14 TGTGCCAGCAGCCCCGGGACTAGCGGGAGAAGGCAGTTCTTC CASSPGTSGRRQFF
NA TRBJ1-3 NA TRBV6-1 TGTGCCAGCAGTGAACCGGGCTCTTCGCCCGGAAACACCATATATTTT CASSEPGSSPGNTIYF
few TRBJ2-3 NA TRBV5-1 TGCGCCAGCAGCTTGCAGGGGCCAGATACGCAGTATTTT CASSLQGPDTQYF
few TRBJ2-2 NA TRBV11-2 TGTGCCAGCAGCTTACAGGGCCCTGGGGAGCTGTTTTTT CASSLQGPGELFF
few TRBJ2-7 NA TRBV20-1 TGCAGTGCTAGAGATTGGGGGGTGGGGGCCAGGGTATTCACCTACGAGCAGTACTTC CSARDWGVGARVFTYEQYF
NA TRBJ2-6 TRBD1 TRBV19 TGTGCCAGTAGTATAAACAGGGGGCGTGCTGGGGCCAACGTCCTGACTTTC CASSINRGRAGANVLTF
many TRBJ2-7 NA TRBV20-1 TGCAGTGCTACACTCCGACAGGGAGGATTCTACGAGCAGTACTTC CSATLRQGGFYEQYF
once TRBJ2-6 NA TRBV19 TGTGCCAGTATGAGCAGCTCCTCTGGGGCCAACGTCCTGACTTTC CASMSSSSGANVLTF
NA TRBJ2-7 NA TRBV10-3 TGTGCCATCAGTGTTTCCCCGATCGAGCAGTACTTC CAISVSPIEQYF
NA TRBJ1-2 TRBD1 TRBV20-1 TGCAGTGCTTGCCAGACGGGACAGGAAGATGGCTACACCTTC CSACQTGQEDGYTF
many TRBJ2-5 NA TRBV28 TGTGCCAGCACCGAAACCTTGGGACGCGACTCCGGGGAGACCCAGTACTTC CASTETLGRDSGETQYF
few TRBJ1-5 NA TRBV20-1 TGCAGTGCTCCAGACCTGGACCCACTTGCTCAGCATTTT CSAPDLDPLAQHF
NA TRBJ2-1 TRBD2 TRBV7-3 TGTGCCAGCAGCTGGGGGACTAGCGGGCCGTACAATGAGCAGTTCTTC CASSWGTSGPYNEQFF
few TRBJ2-7 NA TRBV20-1 TGCAGTGCCCGACCTTATGAGACCAACTACGAGCAGTACTTC CSARPYETNYEQYF
many TRBJ2-7 NA TRBV2 TGTGCCAGCAAAGGGGCGAGCTCCTACGAGCAGTACTTC CASKGASSYEQYF
NA TRBJ1-4 NA TRBV15 TGTGCCACCAGCGGTGGGGTTGGGGTAACTAATGAAAAACTGTTTTTT CATSGGVGVTNEKLFF
NA TRBJ2-7 TRBD2 TRBV6-1 TGTGCCAGCAGTTATGGTGCGGGAGCCTCCTACGAGCAGTACTTC CASSYGAGASYEQYF
many TRBJ2-3 NA TRBV6-1 NA CASSTSGNTDTQYF
NA TRBJ2-7 NA TRBV4-1 TGCGCCAGCAGCCAAGATCGAAATAAGGCAATCCTCGAGCAGTACTTC CASSQDRNKAILEQYF
NA TRBJ2-4 TRBD2 TRBV30 TGTGCCTGGAGCAACAACCGGGGGGACATTCAGTACTTC CAWSNNRGDIQYF
NA TRBJ2-2 NA TRBV30 TGTGCCCAGGGGTACGGGGAGCTGTTTTTT CAQGYGELFF
NA TRBJ2-1 NA TRBV19 TGTGCCAGTAGTGCCCTGGGGGGTCGGACTCTTGAGCAGTTCTTC CASSALGGRTLEQFF
NA TRBJ1-2 NA TRBV24-1 TGTGCCACCAGCGACCGCAGCCCGACGAACTATGGCTACACCTTC CATSDRSPTNYGYTF
NA TRBJ2-1 TRBD2 TRBV10-3 TGTGCCACGACAGCGGGAGGAGGGTCCTACAATGAGCAGTTCTTC CATTAGGGSYNEQFF
many TRBJ2-7 NA TRBV20-1 TGCAGTGCTAGAGGAGGCTTATCCTACGAGCAGTACTTC CSARGGLSYEQYF
NA TRBJ1-6 NA TRBV7-9 TGTGCCAGCAGGCCGGGACATCGCAATTCACCCCTCCACTTT CASRPGHRNSPLHF
few TRBJ2-1 TRBD1 TRBV6-1 TGTGCCAGCAGACCGACGGGACAGGCCTCCTTAAGCTCCTACAATGAGCAGTTCTTC CASRPTGQASLSSYNEQFF
few TRBJ1-1 NA TRBV4-1 TGCGCCAGCAGCCAAGCTTCTGTCCTCAGAGGGTGGCGGACTGAAGCTTTCTTT CASSQASVLRGWRTEAFF
NA TRBJ1-4 NA TRBV20-1 TGCAGTGCTAGAGATTACGGCCAGGCCAGCCTAACTAATGAAAAACTGTTTTTT CSARDYGQASLTNEKLFF
NA TRBJ2-1 TRBD2 TRBV6-1 TGTGCCAGCAGGGACCTTGGGACTAGCGGAAATGAGCAGTTCTTC CASRDLGTSGNEQFF
few TRBJ2-1 NA TRBV6-1 TGTGCCAGCAGTGGGCTACAGGGACACCTCTTCCATCCGGCCAATGAGCAGTTCTTC CASSGLQGHLFHPANEQFF
NA TRBJ2-5 NA TRBV12-3/TRBV12-4 TGTGCCAGCAGTTTTGCGGCAGGAAGAGTCCAAGAGACCCAGTACTTC CASSFAAGRVQETQYF
NA TRBJ2-1 TRBD2 TRBV20-1 TGCAGTGCTAGATCGGGACTAGCGGGAGTAACCTACAATGAGCAGTTCTTC CSARSGLAGVTYNEQFF
many TRBJ1-1 TRBD1 TRBV5-5 TGTGCCAGCAGCTGGGACAGCCAGGCCACTGAAGCTTTCTTT CASSWDSQATEAFF
NA TRBJ1-3 TRBD1 TRBV7-2 TGTGCCAGCAGCTCGGGACAGCCCTCTGGAAACACCATATATTTT CASSSGQPSGNTIYF
few TRBJ2-1 NA TRBV6-2/TRBV6-3 TGTGCCAGCAGCACCGGGACCCACAATGAGCAGTTCTTC CASSTGTHNEQFF
NA TRBJ2-3 TRBD2 TRBV4-1 TGCGCCAGCAGCCAAGATCTCGCGGGAGGGCCGGCAGATACGCAGTATTTT CASSQDLAGGPADTQYF
NA TRBJ2-7 NA TRBV20-1 TGCAGTGCTGAGAGCTTGAGGGAGCCGTACGAGCAGTACTTC CSAESLREPYEQYF
few TRBJ1-1 NA TRBV6-1 TGTGCCAGCATCAGGGATGGGAACACTGAAGCTTTCTTT CASIRDGNTEAFF
once TRBJ2-1 TRBD2 TRBV6-1 TGTGCCAGCAGTGCACTAGCGGGAGGGGATTACAATGAGCAGTTCTTC CASSALAGGDYNEQFF
NA TRBJ1-1 NA TRBV5-1 TGCGCCAGCAGCGCCTCGACAGGCGGGAACACTGAAGCTTTCTTT CASSASTGGNTEAFF
NA TRBJ2-7 NA TRBV19 TGTGCCAGTAGTATAGATCTTGGCTACGAGCAGTACTTC CASSIDLGYEQYF
NA TRBJ2-1 NA TRBV20-1 TGCAGTGCCTACCGACGAGCGGACAATGAGCAGTTCTTC CSAYRRADNEQFF
many TRBJ2-7 NA TRBV7-8 TGTGCCAGCAGCCAACAGAGCTACGAGCAGTACTTC CASSQQSYEQYF
many TRBJ2-7 TRBD1 TRBV28 TGTGCCAGCAGTCCACCTGGGGACAGGTTACACGAGCAGTACTTC CASSPPGDRLHEQYF
many TRBJ2-7 NA TRBV20-1 TGCAGTGCTTCCAGTCGACGGCAGTACTTC CSASSRRQYF
NA TRBJ1-2 NA TRBV12-5 TGTGCTAGTGGTTTGGGGTCCTATGGCTACACCTTC CASGLGSYGYTF
NA TRBJ2-1 TRBD2 TRBV20-1 TGCAGTGGGGCCGGGAGGGCATCCTACAATGAGCAGTTCTTC CSGAGRASYNEQFF
many TRBJ2-5 TRBD1 TRBV30 TGTGCCTGGAGTGTACTGGACAGGGAAGAGACCCAGTACTTC CAWSVLDREETQYF